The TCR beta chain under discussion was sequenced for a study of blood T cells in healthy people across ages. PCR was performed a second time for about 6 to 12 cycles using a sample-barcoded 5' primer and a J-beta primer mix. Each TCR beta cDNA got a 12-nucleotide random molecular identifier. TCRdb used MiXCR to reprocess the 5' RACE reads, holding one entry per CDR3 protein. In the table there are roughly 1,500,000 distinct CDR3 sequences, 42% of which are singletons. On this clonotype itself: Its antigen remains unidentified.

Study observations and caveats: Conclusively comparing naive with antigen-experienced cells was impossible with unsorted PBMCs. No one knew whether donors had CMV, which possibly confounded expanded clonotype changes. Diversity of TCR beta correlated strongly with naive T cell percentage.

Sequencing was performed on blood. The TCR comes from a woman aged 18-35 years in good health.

This CDR3 is CASSQDSGFIYNEQYF. For the CDR3, the DNA is TGCGCCAGCAGCCAAGACAGCGGGTTCATCTACAATGAGCAGTACTTC. The V and J genes are TRBV4-1 and TRBJ2-7, with D possibly being TRBD2 (6 bases). V lost 0 bases and J lost 7, with 19 bases in between. This CDR3 is built from 16 residues. The V gene's germline CDR1 is MGHRA and CDR2 YSYEKL.